This T cell receptor beta chain was documented in a study of shared clonotypes between healthy human individuals. Looking at the study overall: The study used three CD4 naive, three CD4 memory, two CD8 naive and one CD8 memory plate per donor. Findings of the study overall: Compared with clonotypes that all four donors shared, non-shared clonotypes had lower generation probabilities.

Using immunoSEQ multiplex PCR, the repertoire was profiled, and TCRdb retains in-frame clones only, with some absent. The profile shows almost 750,000 clones, 55% to 80% of them singletons. The CDR3 totals 15 residues. Germline CDR1 and CDR2: SGHVS and FQNEAQ. With 4 bases clipped from V and 4 bases from J, the junction kept 6 bases outside the gene matches. On this clone: Its antigen is as yet unknown.

The chain has TRBV7-8 and TRBJ1-5, with 8 positions matching TRBD1. The sequence was obtained from a woman aged 30 to 39 in good health. Sequencing input: memory CD4+ T cells sorted from blood. The subset denotes: CD45RA-negative fraction. DNA for the CDR3: TGTGCCAGCAGCTCCCAGACAGGGGTGAATCAGCCCCAGCATTTT. This translates into CASSSQTGVNQPQHF.